Listed below are T cell receptor beta chains from one sample, sequenced in a study of cytomegalovirus exposure and HLA in healthy donors. Sequencing used immunoSEQ multiplex PCR; TCRdb keeps in-frame clones, though not all of them. Of 300,000 to 350,000 clones listed, 88% were seen once; the top ten hold roughly 0.96%. Sequenced: PBMCs. The receptors stem from a man in his thirties or forties in good health and CMV-seronegative. Each CDR3 is given with its conserved first and last residue. A D gene is named only where the DNA matches it firmly. Size is omitted from some rows. Given values are once, few, many or a class for expanded clones.

abundance,d_gene,v_gene,j_gene,CDR3aa,CDR3nt
NA,TRBD2,TRBV18,TRBJ2-5,CASSPVRTSPKETQYF,TGTGCCAGCTCACCAGTTCGGACTAGCCCTAAAGAGACCCAGTACTTC
NA,TRBD1,TRBV19,TRBJ1-2,CASSIQQGPYGYTF,TGTGCCAGTAGTATTCAACAGGGGCCTTATGGCTACACCTTC
NA,NA,TRBV4-3,TRBJ2-7,CASSQDQGISYEQYF,TGCGCCAGCAGCCAAGATCAGGGGATCTCCTACGAGCAGTACTTC
NA,TRBD1,TRBV19,TRBJ1-4,CASSITGGEKLFF,TGTGCCAGTAGTATAACAGGGGGTGAAAAACTGTTTTTT
once,TRBD1,TRBV2,TRBJ2-7,CASSGQGTYEQYF,TGTGCCAGCAGTGGACAGGGAACCTACGAGCAGTACTTC
NA,NA,TRBV29-1,TRBJ1-1,CSVATSLAEAFF,TGCAGCGTAGCCACGAGCTTGGCTGAAGCTTTCTTT
NA,TRBD1,TRBV7-8,TRBJ1-1,CASSLNLAGGVETEAFF,TGTGCCAGCAGCTTAAATCTGGCAGGGGGCGTCGAAACTGAAGCTTTCTTT
once,TRBD1,TRBV5-8,TRBJ2-2,CASSTGTGPGNTGELFF,TGTGCCAGCAGCACCGGGACAGGGCCGGGGAACACCGGGGAGCTGTTTTTT
NA,NA,TRBV6-5,TRBJ2-7,CASSYSFGGSAYEQYF,TGTGCCAGCAGTTACTCCTTCGGTGGCAGCGCCTACGAGCAGTACTTC
NA,NA,TRBV27,TRBJ1-4,CASSSGSSEKLFF,TGTGCCAGCAGTTCCGGTTCCTCTGAAAAACTGTTTTTT
few,TRBD1,TRBV7-9,TRBJ1-6,CASSSGQGISYNSPLHF,TGTGCCAGCAGCTCTGGACAGGGCATCTCCTATAATTCACCCCTCCACTTT
NA,NA,TRBV6-5,TRBJ2-3,CASRLASSTDTQYF,TGTGCCAGCAGGCTAGCCTCTAGCACAGATACGCAGTATTTT
NA,NA,TRBV4-1,TRBJ1-1,CASSLQGTHMNTEAFF,TGCGCCAGCAGCCTCCAGGGCACCCATATGAACACTGAAGCTTTCTTT
NA,NA,TRBV6-1,TRBJ1-2,CASYVGFSGGYTF,TGTGCCAGTTACGTTGGATTTTCGGGTGGCTACACCTTC
NA,NA,TRBV7-2,TRBJ1-5,CASSLQQGNQPQHF,TGTGCCAGCAGCTTACAACAGGGCAATCAGCCCCAGCATTTT
NA,NA,TRBV4-3,TRBJ1-1,CASSQAPLLEAFF,TGCGCCAGCAGCCAAGCACCCTTACTTGAAGCTTTCTTT
NA,TRBD1,TRBV6-5,TRBJ2-7,CASSYGDRGPYEQYF,TGTGCCAGCAGTTACGGGGACAGGGGTCCCTACGAGCAGTACTTC